This T cell receptor beta chain was captured in a study of blood T cell repertoires in COVID-19. Across the whole study: Some COVID-19 samples were acute and others convalescent; all came from the United States, Italy and Spain.

CDR3 length: 17 residues. V shed 0 bases and J 4 bases; nucleotides not matched to a gene: 8. The V gene's germline CDR1 is SGHDT and CDR2 YYEEEE. Profiled with immunoSEQ multiplex PCR; TCRdb holds only in-frame clones, not every one. This sample has approximately 300,000 clones; approximately 90% occur once, and the top ten carry approximately 4.2%. Sequencing used peripheral blood. The V call is TRBV5-6, the J call TRBJ1-2; 11 positions agree with TRBD1. The TCR sequence derives from a man in his forties with acute or convalescent COVID-19. CDR3 nucleotides: TGTGCCAGCAGCTTGGATAGGGGACAGGGGGTCCCCTATGGCTACACCTTC. It is translated as CASSLDRGQGVPYGYTF.